Each of the 4 T cell receptor beta chains below was sequenced from the same sample in a study of T cell changes during pregnancy in multiple sclerosis. Assay used: immunoSEQ multiplex PCR; TCRdb lists only in-frame clones, some missing. This sample has about 40,000 clones; less than 95% occur once, and the top ten carry 1.7%. Sequenced here: peripheral blood, sampled in the third trimester of pregnancy. The receptors originated from a female donor with multiple sclerosis, enrolled in a pregnancy study.

V gene TRBV5-1 combines with J gene TRBJ2-6; the D gene is possibly TRBD1 (5 bases). The ends were cut back, 3 bases at V and 1 base at J, with 8 bases in the middle. The germline V gene has CDR1 SGHRS and CDR2 YFSETQ. CDR3 length: 15 amino acids. The DNA for the CDR3 is TGCGCCAGCAGCTCAACAGGATCTGGGGCCAACGTCCTGACTTTC. Encoded protein: CASSSTGSGANVLTF. Looking up the rest from reference TRBV5-1 and TRBJ2-6 gives the full variable domain: KAGVTQTPRYLIKTRGQQVTLSCSPISGHRSVSWYQQTPGQGLQFLFEYFSETQRNKGNFPGRFSGRQFSNSRSEMNVSTLELGDSALYLCASSSTGSGANVLTFGAGSRLTVL.

The chain recombines TRBV18 with TRBJ1-4, with 8 bases fitting TRBD1. CDR3 size: 16 residues. The germline V gene has CDR1 KGHSH and CDR2 LQKENI. V shed 6 bases, J shed 7 bases, and the junction held 13 bases outside the gene matches. CDR3 sequence: CASSLGQGGRFEKLFF. The CDR3, as DNA: TGTGCCAGCTCCCTCGGACAGGGTGGAAGGTTTGAAAAACTGTTTTTT.

CDR3 sequence reads: CASSQGVSGSYEQYF. DNA of the CDR3: TGCGCCAGCAGCCAAGGCGTTAGCGGCTCCTACGAGCAGTACTTC. This chain links TRBV4-3 with TRBJ2-7; D is perhaps TRBD2 (6 bases). The CDR3 is 15 amino acids. The V end lost 1 base, the J end lost 0 bases, and 10 bases lay between the germline ends. Germline CDR1 LGHNA, CDR2 YSLEER.

The genes are TRBV6-6 and TRBJ2-7; no reliable D call. Germline V gives CDR1 MNHNY, CDR2 SVGAGI (reference sequence). V lost 5 bases and J lost 7, with 9 bases in between. The CDR3 covers 11 residues. The CDR3 DNA reads as TGTGCCAGCAGTACTCCCTGGGAGCAGTACTTC. Amino acid sequence: CASSTPWEQYF.